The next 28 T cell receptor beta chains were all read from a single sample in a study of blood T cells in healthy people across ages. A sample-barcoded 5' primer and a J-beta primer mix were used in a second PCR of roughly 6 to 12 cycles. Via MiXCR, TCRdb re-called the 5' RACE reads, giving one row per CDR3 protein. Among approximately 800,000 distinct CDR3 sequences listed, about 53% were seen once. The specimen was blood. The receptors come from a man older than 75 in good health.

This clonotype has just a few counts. CDR3 sequence reads: CSVIPRTSGKYEQFF. The CDR3 nucleotides are TGCAGCGTTATCCCACGGACTAGCGGGAAGTATGAGCAGTTCTTC. The chain employs TRBV29-1 and TRBJ2-1; 12 nucleotides line up with TRBD2. CDR1 is SQVTM, CDR2 ANQGSEA, per germline. CDR3 size: 15 residues. With V trimmed by 5 bases and J by 8 bases, 10 bases remained unmatched.

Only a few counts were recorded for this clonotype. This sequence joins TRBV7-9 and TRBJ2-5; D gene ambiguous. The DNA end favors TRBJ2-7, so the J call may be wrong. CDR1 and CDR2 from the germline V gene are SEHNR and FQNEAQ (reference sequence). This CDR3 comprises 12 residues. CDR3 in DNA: TGTGCCAGCAGCCCCCAGACCTACGAGCAGTACTTC. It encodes CASSPQTYEQYF.

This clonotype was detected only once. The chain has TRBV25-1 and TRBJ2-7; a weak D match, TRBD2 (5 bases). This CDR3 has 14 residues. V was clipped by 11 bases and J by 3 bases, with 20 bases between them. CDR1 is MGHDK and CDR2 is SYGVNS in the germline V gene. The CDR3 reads CAGTPTGRYYEQYF. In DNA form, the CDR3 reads TGTGCCGGCACCCCAACGGGGAGATACTACGAGCAGTACTTC.

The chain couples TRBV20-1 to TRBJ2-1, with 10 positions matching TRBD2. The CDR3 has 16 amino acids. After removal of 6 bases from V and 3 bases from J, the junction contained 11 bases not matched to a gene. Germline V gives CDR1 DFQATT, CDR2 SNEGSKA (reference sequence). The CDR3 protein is CSAPIPGTSVYNEQFF. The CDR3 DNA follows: TGCAGTGCCCCCATACCCGGGACTAGCGTCTACAATGAGCAGTTCTTC.

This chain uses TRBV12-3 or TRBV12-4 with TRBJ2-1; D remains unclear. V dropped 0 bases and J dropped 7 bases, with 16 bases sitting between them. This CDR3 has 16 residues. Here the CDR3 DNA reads TGTGCCAGCAGTTTAGCCCTACCCCAAAGGTTGAATGAGCAGTTCTTC. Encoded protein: CASSLALPQRLNEQFF.

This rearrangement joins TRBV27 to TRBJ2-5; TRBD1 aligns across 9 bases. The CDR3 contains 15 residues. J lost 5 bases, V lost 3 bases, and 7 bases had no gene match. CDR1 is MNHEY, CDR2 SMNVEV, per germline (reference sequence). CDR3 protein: CASSLLTGGRETQYF. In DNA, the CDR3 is TGTGCCAGCAGTTTGCTGACAGGGGGAAGGGAGACCCAGTACTTC.

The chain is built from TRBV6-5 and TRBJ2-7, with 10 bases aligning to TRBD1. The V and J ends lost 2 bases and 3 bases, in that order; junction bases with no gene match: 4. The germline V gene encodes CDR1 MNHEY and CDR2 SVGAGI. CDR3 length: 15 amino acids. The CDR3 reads CASSYPGQGFYEQYF. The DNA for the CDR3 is TGTGCCAGCAGTTACCCGGGACAGGGGTTCTACGAGCAGTACTTC.

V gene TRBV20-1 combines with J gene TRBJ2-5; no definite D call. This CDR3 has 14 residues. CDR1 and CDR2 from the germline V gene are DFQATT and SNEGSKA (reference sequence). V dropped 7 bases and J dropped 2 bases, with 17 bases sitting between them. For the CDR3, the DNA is TGCAGTGAATCCCCTCCAGGTGGACAAGAGACCCAGTACTTC. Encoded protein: CSESPPGGQETQYF.

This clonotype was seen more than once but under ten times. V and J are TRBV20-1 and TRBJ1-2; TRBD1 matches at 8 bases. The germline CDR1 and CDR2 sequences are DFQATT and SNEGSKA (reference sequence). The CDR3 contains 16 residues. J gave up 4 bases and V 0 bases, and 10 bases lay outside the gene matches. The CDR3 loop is CSAREGAGGPFYGYTF. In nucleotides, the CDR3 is TGCAGTGCTAGAGAGGGCGCAGGGGGCCCCTTCTATGGCTACACCTTC.

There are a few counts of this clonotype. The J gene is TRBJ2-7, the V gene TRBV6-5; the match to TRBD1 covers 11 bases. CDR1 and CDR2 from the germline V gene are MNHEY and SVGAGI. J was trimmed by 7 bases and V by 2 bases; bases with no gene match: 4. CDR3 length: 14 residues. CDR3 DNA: TGTGCCAGCAGTTACCGGACAGGGGGCTGGGAGCAGTACTTC. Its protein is CASSYRTGGWEQYF.

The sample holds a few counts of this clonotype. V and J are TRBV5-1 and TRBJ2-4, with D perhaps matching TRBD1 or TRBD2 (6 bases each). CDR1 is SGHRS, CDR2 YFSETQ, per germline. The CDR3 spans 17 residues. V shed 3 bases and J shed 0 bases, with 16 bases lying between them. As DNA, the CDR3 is TGCGCCAGCAGCTGGAGACCGGGGGCTATAGCCAAAAACATTCAGTACTTC. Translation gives CASSWRPGAIAKNIQYF.

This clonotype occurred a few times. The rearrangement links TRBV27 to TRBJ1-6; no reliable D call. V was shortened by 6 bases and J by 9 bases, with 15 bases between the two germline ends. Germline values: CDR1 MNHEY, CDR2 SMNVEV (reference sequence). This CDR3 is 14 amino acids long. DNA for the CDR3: TGTGCCAGCAGGGAGCGGGAAAGGAGTTCACCCCTCCACTTT. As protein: CASRERERSSPLHF.

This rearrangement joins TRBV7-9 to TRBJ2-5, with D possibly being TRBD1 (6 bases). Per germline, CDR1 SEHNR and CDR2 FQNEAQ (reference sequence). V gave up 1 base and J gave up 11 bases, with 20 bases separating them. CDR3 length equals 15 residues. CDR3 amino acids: CASSLEQGNYNEQYF. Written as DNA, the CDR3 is TGTGCCAGCAGCTTAGAACAGGGAAACTACAATGAGCAGTACTTC.

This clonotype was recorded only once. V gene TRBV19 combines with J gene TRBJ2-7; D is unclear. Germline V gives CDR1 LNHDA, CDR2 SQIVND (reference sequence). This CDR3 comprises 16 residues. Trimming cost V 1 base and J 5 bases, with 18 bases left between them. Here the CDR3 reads CASSIGPGGLGHEQYF. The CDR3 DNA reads TGTGCCAGTAGTATAGGCCCCGGCGGCCTGGGCCACGAGCAGTACTTC.

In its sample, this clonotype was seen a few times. The CDR3 sequence is CASSPPFGLAGMNEQYF. As DNA, the CDR3 is TGTGCCAGCTCACCACCCTTTGGACTAGCGGGAATGAATGAGCAGTACTTC. This chain uses TRBV18 with TRBJ2-1; 12 nucleotides line up with TRBD2. TRBJ2-7 matches the DNA end more closely, so the J call is doubtful. Germline CDR1 is KGHSH and CDR2 is LQKENI. The CDR3 loop spans 17 amino acids.

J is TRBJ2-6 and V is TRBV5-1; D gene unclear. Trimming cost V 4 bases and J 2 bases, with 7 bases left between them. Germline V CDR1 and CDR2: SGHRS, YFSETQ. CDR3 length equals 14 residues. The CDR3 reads CASSPDAGANVLTF. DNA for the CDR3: TGCGCCAGCAGCCCCGATGCTGGGGCCAACGTCCTGACTTTC.

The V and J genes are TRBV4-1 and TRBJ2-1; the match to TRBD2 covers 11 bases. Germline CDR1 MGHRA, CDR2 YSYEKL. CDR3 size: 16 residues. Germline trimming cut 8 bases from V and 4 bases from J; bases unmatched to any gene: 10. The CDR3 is CASGPALAGGYNEQFF. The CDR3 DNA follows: TGCGCCAGCGGCCCGGCGCTAGCGGGGGGATACAATGAGCAGTTCTTC.

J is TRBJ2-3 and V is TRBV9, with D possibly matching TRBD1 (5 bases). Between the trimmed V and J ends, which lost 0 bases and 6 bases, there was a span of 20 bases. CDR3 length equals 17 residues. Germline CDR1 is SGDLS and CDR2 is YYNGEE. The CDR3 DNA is TGTGCCAGCAGCGTAGGGGCTGGGGCAGGAGCCCGGGATACGCAGTATTTT. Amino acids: CASSVGAGAGARDTQYF.

DNA for the CDR3: TGTGCCAGCAGTACGGCCGGGACAGCTGAAGCTTTCTTT. It encodes CASSTAGTAEAFF. The chain has TRBV6-1 and TRBJ1-1, with 7 bases that match TRBD1. Germline V gene sequence: CDR1 MNHNS, CDR2 SASEGT. CDR3 size: 13 residues. The ends lost 5 bases at V and 6 bases at J; junction bases unmatched: 6.

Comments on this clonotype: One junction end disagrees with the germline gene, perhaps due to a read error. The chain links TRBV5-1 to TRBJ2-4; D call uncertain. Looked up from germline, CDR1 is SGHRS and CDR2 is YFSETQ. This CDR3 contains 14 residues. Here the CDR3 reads CACSFSTAENIQYF. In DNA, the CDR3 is TGCGCCTGCAGCTTCAGCACAGCCGAAAACATTCAGTACTTC.

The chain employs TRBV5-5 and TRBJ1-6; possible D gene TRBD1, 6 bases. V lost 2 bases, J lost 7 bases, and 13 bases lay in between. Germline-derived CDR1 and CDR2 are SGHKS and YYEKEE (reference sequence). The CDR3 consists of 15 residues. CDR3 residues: CASSFHRVYNSPLHF. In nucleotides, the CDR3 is TGTGCCAGCAGCTTTCACAGGGTTTACAATTCACCCCTCCACTTT.

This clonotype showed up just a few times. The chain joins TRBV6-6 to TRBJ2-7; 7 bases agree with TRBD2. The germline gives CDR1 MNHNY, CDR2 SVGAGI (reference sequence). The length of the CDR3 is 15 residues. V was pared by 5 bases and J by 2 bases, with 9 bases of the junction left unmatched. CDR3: CASSPSREGTYEQYF. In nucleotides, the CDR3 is TGTGCCAGCAGTCCGTCAAGGGAGGGTACCTACGAGCAGTACTTC.

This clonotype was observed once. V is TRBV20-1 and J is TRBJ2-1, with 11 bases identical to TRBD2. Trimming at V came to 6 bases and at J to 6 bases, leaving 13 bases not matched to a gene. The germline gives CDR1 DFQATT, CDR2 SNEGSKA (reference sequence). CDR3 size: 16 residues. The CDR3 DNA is TGCAGTGCGCACCGGGGGACTAGCGGCCGTGGCAATGAGCAGTTCTTC. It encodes CSAHRGTSGRGNEQFF.

The CDR3 protein is CASSHGTGVQETQYF. The CDR3 nucleotides read TGTGCCAGTAGTCACGGGACAGGGGTCCAAGAGACCCAGTACTTC. The rearrangement links TRBV7-6 to TRBJ2-5; 10 bases are a match to TRBD1. The CDR3 extends over 15 amino acids. V lost 9 bases to trimming and J lost 1 base; unmatched junction nucleotides: 8. Germline V gives CDR1 SGHVS, CDR2 FNYEAQ.

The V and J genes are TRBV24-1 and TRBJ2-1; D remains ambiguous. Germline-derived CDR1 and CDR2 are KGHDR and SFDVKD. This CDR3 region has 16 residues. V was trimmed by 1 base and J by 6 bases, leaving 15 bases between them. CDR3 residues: CATSDFWKEKTNEQFF. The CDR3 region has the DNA TGTGCCACCAGTGATTTTTGGAAAGAGAAAACCAATGAGCAGTTCTTC.

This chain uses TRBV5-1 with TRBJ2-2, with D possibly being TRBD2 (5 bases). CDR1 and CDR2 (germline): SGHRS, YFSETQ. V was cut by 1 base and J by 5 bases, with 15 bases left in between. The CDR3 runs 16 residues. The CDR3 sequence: CASSLSLPRGTGELFF. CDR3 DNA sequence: TGCGCCAGCAGCTTGTCTCTGCCCCGGGGAACCGGGGAGCTGTTTTTT.

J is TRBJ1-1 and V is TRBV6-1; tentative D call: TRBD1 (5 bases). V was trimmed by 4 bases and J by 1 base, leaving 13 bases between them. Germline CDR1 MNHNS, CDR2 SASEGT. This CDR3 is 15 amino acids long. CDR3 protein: CASSASGGGNTEAFF. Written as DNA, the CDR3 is TGTGCCAGCAGTGCGAGCGGGGGGGGGAACACTGAAGCTTTCTTT.

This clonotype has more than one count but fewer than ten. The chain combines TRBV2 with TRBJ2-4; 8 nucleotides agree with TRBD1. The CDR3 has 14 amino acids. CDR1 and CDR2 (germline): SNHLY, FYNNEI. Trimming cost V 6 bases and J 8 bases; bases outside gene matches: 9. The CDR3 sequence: CASRLQGAGDIQYF. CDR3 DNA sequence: TGTGCCAGCAGACTTCAGGGGGCCGGGGACATTCAGTACTTC.